These 31 T cell receptor beta chains share one sample of origin, sequenced in a study of shared clonotypes between healthy human individuals. TCRdb's table, derived via immunoSEQ multiplex PCR, lists solely in-frame clones and lacks some. The sample shows 330,000 or so clones, more than 60% of them seen only once. The sample was memory CD4+ T cells sorted from blood. Stated subset: CD45RA-negative fraction. All receptors come from a young man in good health.

This clone was counted only a few times. The J gene is TRBJ2-2, the V gene TRBV7-6; D not resolved. The germline gives CDR1 SGHVS, CDR2 FNYEAQ. This CDR3 has 14 residues. The V and J ends lost 1 base and 6 bases respectively, with 9 bases between them. As DNA, the CDR3 is TGTGCCAGCAGCTTAGTCATCCGTTCCGGGGAGCTGTTTTTT. Translating gives CASSLVIRSGELFF.

The V gene is TRBV5-6, the J gene TRBJ1-2; D gene unclear. The CDR3 contains 15 residues. CDR1 is SGHDT, CDR2 YYEEEE, per germline. Trimming left V 6 bases short and J 4 bases short, with 19 bases between. The CDR3 sequence is CASNTRGRSLYGYTF. CDR3 nucleotide sequence: TGTGCCAGCAACACCCGAGGGCGGTCACTCTATGGCTACACCTTC.

This clone appeared once. The V gene is TRBV28, the J gene TRBJ1-3; TRBD1 aligns across 7 bases. The ends lost 4 bases at V and 2 bases at J; junction bases unmatched: 5. The germline gives CDR1 MDHEN, CDR2 SYDVKM. The CDR3 contains 15 residues. This CDR3 is CASSSSTGAGNTIYF. For the CDR3, the DNA is TGTGCCAGCAGTTCCTCCACAGGGGCTGGAAACACCATATATTTT.

The rearrangement joins TRBV27 to TRBJ2-2, with TRBD2 as a possible D gene (5 bases). V was pared by 4 bases and J by 4 bases, with 19 bases between. Germline V gene lookup returns CDR1 MNHEY and CDR2 SMNVEV (reference sequence). CDR3 length equals 17 residues. In nucleotides, the CDR3 is TGTGCCAGCAGTTCATTGGGTGCAGGTCGGGGCACCGGGGAGCTGTTTTTT. Amino acids: CASSSLGAGRGTGELFF.

The V and J genes are TRBV28 and TRBJ2-6, with D uncertain. This CDR3 comprises 18 residues. V gave up 4 bases and J gave up 5 bases, with 21 bases separating them. Looked up from germline, CDR1 is MDHEN and CDR2 is SYDVKM. DNA of the CDR3: TGTGCCAGCAGTTCAAAACTCTTGACACAAAGTCGGGCCAACGTCCTGACTTTC. Translating it yields CASSSKLLTQSRANVLTF.

The rearrangement joins TRBV7-2 to TRBJ1-2; the D is unclear. Germline V gives CDR1 SGHTA, CDR2 FQGNSA. The V end lost 5 bases, the J end lost 4 bases, and 11 bases lay between the germline ends. The CDR3 spans 13 residues. The CDR3 protein is CASSPGPSYGYTF. The CDR3, as DNA: TGTGCCAGCAGCCCAGGACCGAGCTATGGCTACACCTTC.

The rearrangement links TRBV5-4 to TRBJ2-2, with D possibly matching TRBD2 (7 bases). The ends were cut back, 4 bases at V and 6 bases at J, with 13 bases in the middle. The CDR3 totals 14 residues. Germline loops: CDR1 SGHNT, CDR2 YYREEE (reference sequence). In nucleotides, the CDR3 is TGTGCCAGCAGCCCAATCGGGGGGCCCGGGGAGCTGTTTTTT. This sequence encodes CASSPIGGPGELFF.

The rearrangement uses TRBV30 and TRBJ2-5, with 7 nucleotides matching TRBD2. Germline V gene data show CDR1 as GTSNPN and CDR2 as SVGIG (reference sequence). The CDR3 is 16 residues long. With 3 bases clipped from V and 3 bases from J, the junction kept 13 bases outside the gene matches. The CDR3 spells CAWRSCSQRGKETQYF. Here the CDR3 DNA reads TGTGCCTGGAGGTCCTGCAGCCAGCGGGGAAAAGAGACCCAGTACTTC.

The chain has TRBV18 and TRBJ2-1; 7 bases line up with TRBD1. Germline-derived CDR1 and CDR2 are KGHSH and LQKENI. Trimming cost V 5 bases and J 5 bases; bases outside gene matches: 6. CDR3 size: 14 residues. CDR3: CASSSLTGNNEQFF. The CDR3 DNA reads TGTGCCAGCTCATCCTTGACAGGGAACAATGAGCAGTTCTTC.

The J gene is TRBJ1-4, the V gene TRBV9; D gene unclear. Germline loops: CDR1 SGDLS, CDR2 YYNGEE. Trimming removed 0 bases at V and 5 bases at J, with 8 bases between. The CDR3 consists of 14 residues. Here the CDR3 reads CASSVGAFNEKLFF. DNA of the CDR3: TGTGCCAGCAGCGTAGGCGCTTTCAATGAAAAACTGTTTTTT.

J is TRBJ1-5 and V is TRBV5-8; no definite D call. In germline, CDR1 is SGHTS, CDR2 YDEGEE. The germline V and J ends were trimmed by 2 bases and 2 bases, with 14 bases remaining between them. The CDR3 runs 16 residues. The CDR3 DNA reads as TGTGCCAGCAGCTTCGCATCCGTAGGCGGCAATCAGCCCCAGCATTTT. Its translation: CASSFASVGGNQPQHF. Based on the CDR3 plus reference TRBV5-8 and TRBJ1-5, the full variable domain is EAGVTQSPTHLIKTRGQQATLRCSPISGHTSVYWYQQALGLGLQFLLWYDEGEERNRGNFPPRFSGRQFPNYSSELNVNALELEDSALYLCASSFASVGGNQPQHFGDGTRLSIL.

The CDR3 spells CASSLVRIGTAQPETQYF. CDR3 DNA sequence: TGTGCCAGCAGCTTAGTAAGAATAGGGACCGCCCAGCCCGAGACGCAGTATTTT. The rearrangement links TRBV13 to TRBJ2-3; TRBD1 or TRBD2 may be the D gene (5 bases each). CDR1 is PRHDT, CDR2 FYEKMQ, per germline (reference sequence). The CDR3 runs 18 residues. V lost 1 base, J lost 9 bases, and 26 bases lay in between. The whole variable domain, remainder taken from reference TRBV13 and TRBJ2-3, is AAGVIQSPRHLIKEKRETATLKCYPIPRHDTVYWYQQGPGQDPQFLISFYEKMQSDKGSIPDRFSAQQFSDYHSELNMSSLELGDSALYFCASSLVRIGTAQPETQYFGPGTRLTVL.

The DNA for the CDR3 is TGTGCCAGCAGCTTAGATCAGGGAGACGAGCAGTACTTC. Its protein product is CASSLDQGDEQYF. This sequence joins TRBV11-2 and TRBJ2-7, with D perhaps given as TRBD1 or TRBD2 (5 bases each). V was shortened by 0 bases and J by 5 bases, with 8 bases between the two germline ends. The CDR3 sequence is 13 residues long. CDR1 and CDR2 from the germline V gene are SGHAT and FQNNGV.

J is TRBJ2-7 and V is TRBV5-1; D remains ambiguous. Trimming pared 0 bases from V and 3 bases from J, leaving 10 bases between. Germline values: CDR1 SGHRS, CDR2 YFSETQ. The CDR3 spans 14 residues. Here the CDR3 reads CASSLAGQIYEQYF. CDR3 nucleotides: TGCGCCAGCAGCTTGGCCGGGCAGATCTACGAGCAGTACTTC.

The chain uses TRBV6-1 and TRBJ1-5; D is possibly TRBD1 (6 bases). This CDR3 is 14 amino acids long. The V gene's germline CDR1 is MNHNS and CDR2 SASEGT. The germline V and J ends were trimmed by 7 bases and 2 bases, with 12 bases remaining between them. The DNA of the CDR3 is TGTGCCAGCACCAACAGGGCGGGCAATCAGCCCCAGCATTTT. This encodes CASTNRAGNQPQHF.

V usage is TRBV5-1 and J usage is TRBJ1-1, with D maybe TRBD1 (5 bases). Per the germline V gene, CDR1 is SGHRS and CDR2 is YFSETQ. CDR3 size: 14 residues. V lost 4 bases, J lost 5 bases, and 15 bases lay in between. This CDR3 reads CASSVISGQTEAFF. In nucleotides, the CDR3 is TGCGCCAGCAGCGTTATCTCAGGGCAAACTGAAGCTTTCTTT.

The DNA of the CDR3 is TGTGCTAGTGCCCGACGGGGGGATGAGCAGTTCTTC. Translation: CASARRGDEQFF. The rearrangement joins TRBV12-5 to TRBJ2-1, with 7 bases that match TRBD2. The CDR3 runs to 12 residues. With V trimmed by 7 bases and J by 8 bases, 5 bases remained unmatched. The germline CDR1 and CDR2 sequences are LGHNT and FRNRAP. The whole variable domain, remainder taken from reference TRBV12-5 and TRBJ2-1, is DARVTQTPRHKVTEMGQEVTMRCQPILGHNTVFWYRQTMMQGLELLAYFRNRAPLDDSGMPKDRFSAEMPDATLATLKIQPSEPRDSAVYFCASARRGDEQFFGPGTRLTVL.

Here the CDR3 reads CASSLERPGGGEKLFF. CDR3 nucleotides: TGTGCCAGCAGCTTAGAAAGGCCAGGGGGCGGTGAAAAACTGTTTTTT. This chain links TRBV7-8 with TRBJ1-4, with 8 nucleotides matching TRBD1. The V segment lost 1 base and the J segment 7 bases; nucleotides outside the gene matches: 8. Germline loops: CDR1 SGHVS, CDR2 FQNEAQ. This CDR3 has 16 residues.

The V call is TRBV2, the J call TRBJ2-7, with 7 bases fitting TRBD2. The CDR3 has 15 amino acids. V shed 5 bases, J shed 2 bases, and the junction held 9 bases outside the gene matches. Germline V gene lookup returns CDR1 SNHLY and CDR2 FYNNEI. CDR3 in DNA: TGTGCCAGCAGTCAACTAGCGACCCAGGCCTACGAGCAGTACTTC. Protein sequence: CASSQLATQAYEQYF.

This clone turned up a few times. The chain combines TRBV25-1 with TRBJ2-5; either TRBD1 or TRBD2 may supply D (6 bases each). Germline CDR1 is MGHDK and CDR2 is SYGVNS. V was clipped by 6 bases and J by 5 bases, with 19 bases between them. The CDR3 consists of 15 residues. This CDR3 is CASSARGRGVETQYF. The CDR3, as DNA: TGTGCCAGCAGCGCCCGGGGGCGCGGGGTGGAGACCCAGTACTTC.

V and J are TRBV2 and TRBJ1-5; weak D call: TRBD1 (6 bases). Germline V gives CDR1 SNHLY, CDR2 FYNNEI. The CDR3 has 15 amino acids. Trimming pared 6 bases from V and 0 bases from J, leaving 12 bases between. This CDR3 reads CASRRAGDSNQPQHF. The CDR3 DNA follows: TGTGCCAGCAGGCGGGCAGGGGATAGCAATCAGCCCCAGCATTTT.

The chain combines TRBV5-5 with TRBJ2-1; D ambiguous. Trimming removed 0 bases at V and 8 bases at J, with 15 bases between. The CDR3 is 15 amino acids. Germline V lookup: CDR1 SGHKS, CDR2 YYEKEE (reference sequence). CDR3 bases: TGTGCCAGCAGCTTGGGATCGGCCGCAGGCCATGAGCAGTTCTTC. This gives the protein CASSLGSAAGHEQFF.

This chain links TRBV28 with TRBJ1-1; D remains ambiguous. V gave up 3 bases and J gave up 6 bases, with 11 bases separating them. From germline, CDR1 is MDHEN and CDR2 SYDVKM. The CDR3 extends over 13 amino acids. The CDR3 bases are TGTGCCAGCAGTTTCCGGTTGGTATCTGAAGCTTTCTTT. Protein: CASSFRLVSEAFF.

This clone was found once. The chain recombines TRBV7-9 with TRBJ2-7; no reliable D call. CDR3 size: 14 residues. CDR1 and CDR2 from the germline V gene are SEHNR and FQNEAQ (reference sequence). Trimming pared 5 bases from V and 9 bases from J, leaving 20 bases between. The CDR3 DNA reads as TGTGCCAGCAGCCCCCCAATCGCGTTCTCAGGGCAGTACTTC. Translated, it gives CASSPPIAFSGQYF. Using reference TRBV7-9 and TRBJ2-7 for the parts outside the CDR3, the full variable domain is DTGVSQNPRHKITKRGQNVTFRCDPISEHNRLYWYRQTLGQGPEFLTYFQNEAQLEKSRLLSDRFSAERPKGSFSTLEIQRTEQGDSAMYLCASSPPIAFSGQYFGPGTRLTVT.

The chain recombines TRBV7-3 with TRBJ1-1; a weak D match, TRBD1 (5 bases). CDR1 is SGHTA and CDR2 is FQGTGA in the germline V gene. The CDR3 is made up of 15 amino acids. V shed 4 bases and J shed 3 bases, with 15 bases lying between them. CDR3 sequence: CASSSSDGTYTEAFF. The CDR3 nucleotides read TGTGCCAGCAGCTCCTCGGACGGGACTTACACTGAAGCTTTCTTT.

This clone was found once. The chain has TRBV7-9 and TRBJ2-1; D may be TRBD1 or TRBD2 (5 bases each). The CDR3 contains 16 residues. V was trimmed by 6 bases and J by 4 bases, leaving 19 bases between them. Germline V lookup: CDR1 SEHNR, CDR2 FQNEAQ (reference sequence). Here the CDR3 reads CASRPSRDRRYNEQFF. CDR3 coding DNA: TGTGCCAGCAGGCCTTCCCGGGACCGAAGATACAATGAGCAGTTCTTC. Supplemented by reference TRBV7-9 and TRBJ2-1, the full variable domain reads DTGVSQNPRHKITKRGQNVTFRCDPISEHNRLYWYRQTLGQGPEFLTYFQNEAQLEKSRLLSDRFSAERPKGSFSTLEIQRTEQGDSAMYLCASRPSRDRRYNEQFFGPGTRLTVL.

This rearrangement joins TRBV2 to TRBJ1-3; perhaps TRBD1 as D (6 bases). The CDR3 runs to 15 residues. Germline CDR1 is SNHLY and CDR2 is FYNNEI. Trimming left V 4 bases short and J 8 bases short, with 18 bases between. The CDR3 DNA is TGTGCCAGCAGTGCCCCCTTGTCAGGGGTGCACACCATATATTTT. This codes for CASSAPLSGVHTIYF. Based on the CDR3 plus reference TRBV2 and TRBJ1-3, the full variable domain is EPEVTQTPSHQVTQMGQEVILRCVPISNHLYFYWYRQILGQKVEFLVSFYNNEISEKSEIFDDQFSVERPDGSNFTLKIRSTKLEDSAMYFCASSAPLSGVHTIYFGEGSWLTVV.

With respect to this clone: Other nucleotide sequences in the sample specify the same CDR3. The chain couples TRBV15 to TRBJ2-1, with D unclear. Germline CDR1 is LNHNV and CDR2 is YYDKDF (reference sequence). This CDR3 is built from 14 residues. V was trimmed by 0 bases and J by 4 bases, leaving 7 bases between them. The CDR3 sequence: CATSRDLGYNEQFF. CDR3 DNA sequence: TGTGCCACCAGCAGAGATTTAGGGTACAATGAGCAGTTCTTC.

The V call is TRBV28, the J call TRBJ1-5; TRBD1 is a possible D gene (5 bases). Trimming shortened V by 4 bases and J by 1 base, and 14 bases separated the two germline ends. CDR1 is MDHEN, CDR2 SYDVKM, per germline. This CDR3 contains 16 residues. The CDR3 loop is CASSSSGTVSNQPQHF. DNA of the CDR3: TGTGCCAGCAGTTCCTCAGGGACGGTAAGCAATCAGCCCCAGCATTTT.

As regards this clone: This sample includes further DNA sequences coding for the same CDR3. The chain recombines TRBV2 with TRBJ2-3; no reliable D call. The length of the CDR3 is 12 residues. V was shortened by 6 bases and J by 2 bases, with 6 bases between the two germline ends. Germline CDR1 is SNHLY and CDR2 is FYNNEI. CDR3 coding DNA: TGTGCCAGCAGAGTAATCACAGATACGCAGTATTTT. It yields the protein CASRVITDTQYF. The entire variable domain, with the rest obtained from reference TRBV2 and TRBJ2-3, is as follows: EPEVTQTPSHQVTQMGQEVILRCVPISNHLYFYWYRQILGQKVEFLVSFYNNEISEKSEIFDDQFSVERPDGSNFTLKIRSTKLEDSAMYFCASRVITDTQYFGPGTRLTVL.

The CDR3 coding sequence is TGTGCCAGCAGCTATGGACACCTTAGGGACTATGGCTACACCTTC. Encoded protein: CASSYGHLRDYGYTF. J is TRBJ1-2 and V is TRBV7-2; the D gene is possibly TRBD1 (5 bases). Germline V gene lookup returns CDR1 SGHTA and CDR2 FQGNSA. This CDR3 is built from 15 residues. The V end lost 4 bases, the J end lost 3 bases, and 15 bases lay between the germline ends.